These T cell receptor beta chains were read from a single sample in a study of cytomegalovirus exposure and HLA in healthy donors. Assay: immunoSEQ multiplex PCR; the TCRdb copy retains only in-frame clones and omits some. This sample has some 200,000 clones, with approximately 67% found just once. Sequenced input: PBMCs. The receptors here all came from a man aged 35 to 55 in good health and CMV-seronegative. The CDR3 runs from the conserved cysteine through the conserved F or W. D genes are given only for firm matches. Clone size is not always given. Where it is, it says once, few, many or a class for expanded clones.

d_call j_call v_call clone_size cdr3_nt cdr3_aa
- TRBJ2-1 TRBV5-1 few TGCGCCAGCAGCTTGAAGGCGCACTCTAGCTCCTACAATGAGCAGTTCTTC CASSLKAHSSSYNEQFF
- TRBJ1-4 TRBV19 - TGTGCCAGTAGTAAGGGGACACAAACTGAAAAACTGTTTTTT CASSKGTQTEKLFF
- TRBJ2-1 TRBV7-3 - TGTGCCAGCAGCTTAGGTGGCCAATACAATGAGCAGTTCTTC CASSLGGQYNEQFF
- TRBJ2-7 TRBV10-3 - TGTGCCATCAAAAGACAAGACGAGCAGTACTTC CAIKRQDEQYF
- TRBJ2-2 TRBV15 - TGTGCCACCAGCCCGCGCAGGGCGAACACCGGGGAGCTGTTTTTT CATSPRRANTGELFF
TRBD1 TRBJ2-7 TRBV25-1 - TGTGCCAGCAGCGGAATATTGGGCAGGGGGCCCTACGAGCAGTACTTC CASSGILGRGPYEQYF
TRBD2 TRBJ2-7 TRBV18 - TGTGCCAGCTCCCCTTTGGGGTCCAGCGGGAGCCACGAGCAGTACTTC CASSPLGSSGSHEQYF
- TRBJ1-5 TRBV4-1 - TGCGCCAGCAGCCAAGATGGCGGTTATCAGCCCCAGCATTTT CASSQDGGYQPQHF
TRBD2 TRBJ2-7 TRBV6-5 - TGTGCCAGCACGGGAGGTTTATACGAGCAGTACTTC CASTGGLYEQYF
- TRBJ2-5 TRBV6-1 - TGTGCCAGTTTTACAGGGATCGCGGAGACCCAGTACTTC CASFTGIAETQYF
- TRBJ2-2 TRBV19 - TGTGCCAGTAGTATACTCCCAGGGGCCTGGAACACCGGGGAGCTGTTTTTT CASSILPGAWNTGELFF
- TRBJ1-4 TRBV14 - TGTGCCAGCAGCCCACTGGACGGGAGGCACGAAAAACTGTTTTTT CASSPLDGRHEKLFF
TRBD2 TRBJ2-3 TRBV14 - TGTGCCAGCAGCCTACTCGCGGGGGGCACAGATACGCAGTATTTT CASSLLAGGTDTQYF
TRBD2 TRBJ2-3 TRBV18 - TGTGCCAGCTCACGACTAGCGGGAGAGAGCACAGATACGCAGTATTTT CASSRLAGESTDTQYF
TRBD2 TRBJ2-1 TRBV7-9 - TGTGCCAGCAGCTTAGTAGCGGGGGGGGGTGGTGAGCAGTTCTTC CASSLVAGGGGEQFF
- TRBJ1-1 TRBV5-5 - TGTGCCAGCAGCTTGGCCTATGGGGGGGGGCGGACTGAAGCTTTCTTT CASSLAYGGGRTEAFF
TRBD1 TRBJ1-1 TRBV7-9 - TGTGCCAGCAGCCCCAGACAGGGCCGGAACACTGAAGCTTTCTTT CASSPRQGRNTEAFF
- TRBJ2-3 TRBV6-6 - TGTGCCAGCAGTTACGGATCGGGTGATACGCAGTATTTT CASSYGSGDTQYF
- TRBJ1-1 TRBV30 once TGTGCCTGGAGTGTACGACTGGGCACTGAAGCTTTCTTT CAWSVRLGTEAFF
TRBD1 TRBJ2-7 TRBV5-6 once TGTGCCAGCAGCCCAACGACAGGGCGGGAGCAGTACTTC CASSPTTGREQYF
TRBD2 TRBJ2-5 TRBV7-6 few TGTGCCAGCAGCGTAGGACTAGCGGGAGGAGAGACCCAGTACTTC CASSVGLAGGETQYF
TRBD1 TRBJ2-2 TRBV11-2 - TGTGCCAGCAGCCACAGACAGGGGCAGAACACCGGGGAGCTGTTTTTT CASSHRQGQNTGELFF
- TRBJ1-1 TRBV28 - TGTGCCAGCACCCTTTCACCCGGGCGGGTCACTGAAGCTTTCTTT CASTLSPGRVTEAFF
- TRBJ2-7 TRBV30 - TGTGCCTGGAGTGTACGACAGAGCGGGTACGAGCAGTACTTC CAWSVRQSGYEQYF
- TRBJ1-4 TRBV5-1 - TGCGCCAGCAGCTTGGCCAATCGGCCGGGGGAAAAACTGTTTTTT CASSLANRPGEKLFF
TRBD2 TRBJ2-1 TRBV27 - TGTGCCAGCAGCCCCTTAGCGGGGGGTCGATACAATGAGCAGTTCTTC CASSPLAGGRYNEQFF
- TRBJ2-3 TRBV9 - TGTGCCAGCAGCACCCACAGCAGCACAGATACGCAGTATTTT CASSTHSSTDTQYF
- TRBJ1-3 TRBV29-1 - TGCAGCGTGGCGAGCGGTGGAAACACCATATATTTT CSVASGGNTIYF
- TRBJ1-5 TRBV21-1 - TGTGCCAGCAGCGAAATCAGGGAAATAGGCAATCAGCCCCAGCATTTT CASSEIREIGNQPQHF
- TRBJ2-5 TRBV28 - TGTGCCAGCAGTCCGGGGCAAGAGACCCAGTACTTC CASSPGQETQYF
- TRBJ2-3 TRBV2 - TGTGCCAGCATGAGGGCAGATACGCAGTATTTT CASMRADTQYF
TRBD1 TRBJ1-2 TRBV19 - TGTGCCAGTAGTTCCTACAGGGGGCGCGGCTATGGCTACACCTTC CASSSYRGRGYGYTF
TRBD1 TRBJ1-1 TRBV25-1 - TGTGCCAGCATCCAAGATATGGGACAGGTTGGAGCTTTCTTT CASIQDMGQVGAFF
TRBD1 TRBJ2-1 TRBV7-8 once TGTGCCAGCAATGGACAGGGGAGCGTTGGCTACAATGAGCAGTTCTTC CASNGQGSVGYNEQFF
- TRBJ1-1 TRBV14 - TGTGCCAGCAGCCAAAACCACCAAGGCGGCCCTGAAGCTTTCTTT CASSQNHQGGPEAFF
- TRBJ2-5 TRBV4-3 few TGCGCCAGCAGCTTGAGGAGCTTAGGCCGGCGAGAGACCCAGTACTTC CASSLRSLGRRETQYF
TRBD2 TRBJ2-3 TRBV5-4 few TGTGCCAGCAGCTTAGCGGGAGCCACAGATACGCAGTATTTT CASSLAGATDTQYF
TRBD1 TRBJ1-6 TRBV14 - TGTGCCAGCGACGAAAGACAGGGACAGGATAATTCACCCCTCCACTTT CASDERQGQDNSPLHF
TRBD1 TRBJ2-7 TRBV6-1 - TGTGCCAGCAGTGCACGGACAGGCCACGAGCAGTACTTC CASSARTGHEQYF
TRBD2 TRBJ2-3 TRBV4-1 few TGCGCCAGCAGCCCCCGGGTAGCGGAAGCGGGGACTAGCACAGATACGCAGTATTTT CASSPRVAEAGTSTDTQYF
- TRBJ1-2 TRBV18 - TGTGCCAGCTCACCACCGACTAAGGATGGCTACACCTTC CASSPPTKDGYTF
TRBD2 TRBJ2-2 TRBV29-1 - TGCAGCGGGAAGGCGGGGGGACTCACCGGGGAGCTGTTTTTT CSGKAGGLTGELFF
TRBD1 TRBJ1-2 TRBV19 - TGTGCCAGCAGAACCAGACAGGGGGCGGGCTATGGCTACACCTTC CASRTRQGAGYGYTF
- TRBJ2-6 TRBV5-1 few TGCGCCAGCAGCTTGGCCTCCTCAATCGGGGTCTCTGGGGCCAACGTCCTGACTTTC CASSLASSIGVSGANVLTF
- TRBJ2-7 TRBV2 few TGTGCCAGCAGTGATACCAGTTACGAGCAGTACTTC CASSDTSYEQYF
- TRBJ2-1 TRBV7-9 - TGTGCCAGCACCCTCCCGGGATACAATGAGCAGTTCTTC CASTLPGYNEQFF
- TRBJ2-3 TRBV4-1 - TGCGCCAGCAGCCAAGTTCCTAGCACAGATACGCAGTATTTT CASSQVPSTDTQYF
TRBD2 TRBJ2-7 TRBV7-6 - TGTGCCAGCAGCCCTCTGGGCGGGAGGTCCTACGAGCAGTACTTC CASSPLGGRSYEQYF
TRBD2 TRBJ2-1 TRBV14 - TGTGCCAGCAGCCAAGGGACTAGCGGGAGAGGTGAGCAGTTCTTC CASSQGTSGRGEQFF
TRBD1 TRBJ2-3 TRBV10-3 - TGTGCCATCAGTGATTGGACAGGGTACACAGATACGCAGTATTTT CAISDWTGYTDTQYF
- TRBJ1-1 TRBV27 - TGTGCCAGCACCTCCATGGTTGGGGGGGGGTTGACTGAAGCTTTCTTT CASTSMVGGGLTEAFF